Following are 25 T cell receptor beta chains from one sample sequenced in a study of blood T cell repertoires in COVID-19. Data came from immunoSEQ multiplex PCR; TCRdb stores just in-frame clones and leaves some out. The repertoire holds some 170,000 clones, with 82% as singletons. Sequencing was carried out using peripheral blood. The receptor source for this set is a woman in her seventies with acute or convalescent COVID-19.

The chain is built from TRBV30 and TRBJ2-3, with 9 nucleotides matching TRBD1. V shed 4 bases and J 6 bases; nucleotides not matched to a gene: 8. The CDR3 extends over 14 amino acids. CDR1 is GTSNPN, CDR2 SVGIG, per germline (reference sequence). CDR3 nucleotides: TGTGCCTGGATAAACAGGGGGCAGGGCGATACGCAGTATTTT. This translates into CAWINRGQGDTQYF.

This sequence joins TRBV20-1 and TRBJ2-5, with D perhaps matching TRBD2 (6 bases). The germline V gene has CDR1 DFQATT and CDR2 SNEGSKA (reference sequence). The V gene lost 3 bases and the J gene lost 3 bases, with 17 bases spanning the gap. The CDR3 spans 15 residues. CDR3 sequence (DNA): TGCAGTGCTAGTCCCGTCGCGGGGCTAGAAGAGACCCAGTACTTC. As protein: CSASPVAGLEETQYF.

Only one count was recorded for this clone. The chain links TRBV24-1 to TRBJ1-2, with D possibly matching TRBD1 (6 bases). CDR3 length: 13 residues. The germline V and J ends were trimmed by 5 bases and 7 bases, with 13 bases remaining between them. From germline, CDR1 is KGHDR and CDR2 SFDVKD. The CDR3 loop is CATSVGRGSGYTF. CDR3 coding DNA: TGTGCCACCAGTGTTGGCAGGGGTAGTGGCTACACCTTC.

The genes are TRBV7-8 and TRBJ2-1; 10 bases are a match to TRBD2. V gave up 0 bases and J gave up 4 bases; unmatched junction bases: 3. The CDR3 totals 16 residues. In germline, CDR1 is SGHVS, CDR2 FQNEAQ. The CDR3 DNA reads TGTGCCAGCAGCTTAGCTAGCGGGAGGACGTACAATGAGCAGTTCTTC. It yields the protein CASSLASGRTYNEQFF.

The chain combines TRBV4-1 with TRBJ2-5; a possible D gene is TRBD2 (6 bases). From germline, CDR1 is MGHRA and CDR2 YSYEKL. The CDR3 runs to 14 residues. Trimming shortened V by 1 base and J by 7 bases, and 13 bases separated the two germline ends. CDR3 nucleotide sequence: TGCGCCAGCAGCCAAGCGACTAGTTTGGGGACCCAGTACTTC. Protein sequence: CASSQATSLGTQYF.

In its sample, this clone was seen a few times. At one boundary the junction diverges from the germline segment, which might be a read error. The chain combines TRBV6-2 or TRBV6-3 with TRBJ1-5, with TRBD1 matching 10 bases. Germline lookup yields CDR1 MNHEY and CDR2 SVGEGT. The CDR3 extends over 16 amino acids. The chain's CDR3 is CASSYHQTGGNQPQHF. As DNA, the CDR3 is TGTGCCAGCAGTTACCATCAGACAGGGGGCAACCAGCCCCAGCATTTT.

The chain carries TRBV4-3 and TRBJ1-6, with 7 positions matching TRBD1. The CDR3 has 15 amino acids. Germline lookup yields CDR1 LGHNA and CDR2 YSLEER. The V gene end was trimmed by 1 base and the J gene end by 7 bases; junction bases not matched to a gene: 4. CDR3 DNA: TGCGCCAGCAGCCAAGGACAGGGCCAGAATTCACCCCTCCACTTT. Translating it yields CASSQGQGQNSPLHF.

The chain uses TRBV7-2 and TRBJ1-2; 11 positions agree with TRBD1. CDR1 is SGHTA, CDR2 FQGNSA, per germline. V dropped 3 bases and J dropped 5; count of bases not matched to a gene: 2. The CDR3 extends over 14 amino acids. In DNA, the CDR3 is TGTGCCAGCAGCTTGGACAGGGGGCAATATGGCTACACCTTC. Amino acid sequence: CASSLDRGQYGYTF. Full variable domain (outside the CDR3, taken from reference TRBV7-2 and TRBJ1-2): GAGVSQSPSNKVTEKGKDVELRCDPISGHTALYWYRQSLGQGLEFLIYFQGNSAPDKSGLPSDRFSAERTGGSVSTLTIQRTQQEDSAVYLCASSLDRGQYGYTFGSGTRLTVV.

The chain links TRBV6-5 to TRBJ1-1; the D gene is possibly TRBD1 (5 bases). CDR1 is MNHEY and CDR2 is SVGAGI in the germline V gene. The CDR3 loop spans 13 amino acids. The V end lost 7 bases, the J end lost 1 base, and 10 bases lay between the germline ends. The CDR3 spells CASTPQGNTEAFF. CDR3 sequence (DNA): TGTGCCAGCACTCCCCAGGGGAACACTGAAGCTTTCTTT.

The V call is TRBV18, the J call TRBJ1-1, with D perhaps TRBD1 (5 bases). V lost 5 bases and J lost 1, with 8 bases in between. The CDR3 contains 13 residues. From germline, CDR1 is KGHSH and CDR2 LQKENI. As DNA, the CDR3 is TGTGCCAGCTCAAGTACAGGGAACACTGAAGCTTTCTTT. This codes for CASSSTGNTEAFF. The full variable domain, with the rest looked up from reference TRBV18 and TRBJ1-1, is NAGVMQNPRHLVRRRGQEARLRCSPMKGHSHVYWYRQLPEEGLKFMVYLQKENIIDESGMPKERFSAEFPKEGPSILRIQQVVRGDSAAYFCASSSTGNTEAFFGQGTRLTVV.

This clone was counted between two and nine times. This chain joins TRBV3-1 (or the pseudogene TRBV3-2) and TRBJ2-4; TRBD2 might be the D (5 bases). V was shortened by 11 bases and J by 6 bases, with 17 bases between the two germline ends. The V gene's germline CDR1 is LGHDT and CDR2 YNNKEL (reference sequence). The CDR3 extends over 13 amino acids. The CDR3 sequence is CACKDGIINIQYF. For the CDR3, the DNA is TGTGCCTGCAAGGACGGGATTATAAACATTCAGTACTTC.

The J gene is TRBJ2-7, the V gene TRBV18, with D unresolved. Trimming stripped 0 bases from V and 2 bases from J, with 8 bases between. CDR3 size: 14 residues. Looked up from germline, CDR1 is KGHSH and CDR2 is LQKENI. CDR3 residues: CASSPPSRAYEQYF. The DNA of the CDR3 is TGTGCCAGCTCACCACCGTCCCGGGCCTACGAGCAGTACTTC.

V gene TRBV7-2 combines with J gene TRBJ1-6; possibly TRBD1 for D (6 bases). Germline V gives CDR1 SGHTA, CDR2 FQGNSA. Trimming pared 4 bases from V and 9 bases from J, leaving 10 bases between. The CDR3 loop spans 13 amino acids. The chain's CDR3 is CASSYDRFSPLHF. The CDR3 DNA reads TGTGCCAGCAGCTACGACAGGTTTTCACCCCTCCACTTT.

The rearrangement uses TRBV29-1 and TRBJ1-5, with 7 nucleotides matching TRBD1. Germline V gene data show CDR1 as SQVTM and CDR2 as ANQGSEA. V trimming: 2 bases; J trimming: 5 bases; junction bases outside the gene matches: 6. The length of the CDR3 is 14 residues. CDR3 nucleotides: TGCAGCGTTGAAACCGACAGGGAGGATCAGCCCCAGCATTTT. It is translated as CSVETDREDQPQHF.

The chain is built from TRBV14 and TRBJ2-1; no firm D call. Looked up from germline, CDR1 is SGHDN and CDR2 is FVKESK. There are 13 residues in the CDR3. V was cut by 1 base and J by 5 bases, with 6 bases left in between. The CDR3 sequence is CASSQGLNNEQFF. DNA of the CDR3: TGTGCCAGCAGCCAAGGACTCAACAATGAGCAGTTCTTC.

V usage is TRBV9 and J usage is TRBJ2-7, with 13 bases aligning to TRBD2. V shed 4 bases, J shed 5 bases, and the junction held 9 bases outside the gene matches. Germline assignment: CDR1 SGDLS and CDR2 YYNGEE. The CDR3 consists of 16 residues. The CDR3: CASSPGTSGVSDEQYF. The CDR3 DNA reads as TGTGCCAGCAGCCCTGGGACTAGCGGGGTATCCGACGAGCAGTACTTC.

The J gene is TRBJ2-5, the V gene TRBV4-2; TRBD1 matches at 7 bases. The CDR3 runs to 15 residues. Germline loops: CDR1 LGHNA, CDR2 YNFKEQ. The V and J ends lost 0 bases and 4 bases, in that order; junction bases with no gene match: 5. The CDR3 bases are TGTGCCAGCAGCCAAGAAGGGAGACAGGGAGAGACCCAGTACTTC. Its translation is CASSQEGRQGETQYF.

V and J are TRBV6-1 and TRBJ1-1, with 8 bases fitting TRBD1. The CDR3 contains 17 residues. The trim removed 0 bases at V and 4 bases at J, leaving 10 bases unmatched. Germline loops: CDR1 MNHNS, CDR2 SASEGT. CDR3 in DNA: TGTGCCAGCAGTGAAGCCAGGGGGCCATTGGCTGCCACTGAAGCTTTCTTT. Amino acids: CASSEARGPLAATEAFF.

The chain joins TRBV27 to TRBJ2-5, with 7 bases aligning to TRBD2. The assigned J gene may be wrong: the sequence end matches TRBJ2-7 better. Germline V gene data show CDR1 as MNHEY and CDR2 as SMNVEV (reference sequence). The CDR3 spans 13 residues. The DNA for the CDR3 is TGTGCCAGCAGTTCCTGGGGGGGCTACGAGCAGTACTTC. Protein sequence: CASSSWGGYEQYF.

V gene TRBV11-2 combines with J gene TRBJ2-6; D is perhaps TRBD1 (5 bases). The CDR3 loop spans 17 amino acids. Germline V lookup: CDR1 SGHAT, CDR2 FQNNGV. Trimming shortened V by 5 bases and J by 2 bases, and 16 bases separated the two germline ends. CDR3 nucleotide sequence: TGTGCCAGCAGCCCCTTTGGGGCAGTCACTGGGGCCAACGTCCTGACTTTC. Translation gives CASSPFGAVTGANVLTF.

The chain has TRBV9 and TRBJ2-3; D unresolved. The CDR3 spans 14 residues. CDR1 is SGDLS, CDR2 YYNGEE, per germline. Deletions cut 1 base from V and 2 bases from J, with 8 bases between. The CDR3 coding sequence is TGTGCCAGCAGCGTATCTCCTTTCACAGATACGCAGTATTTT. Translated, it gives CASSVSPFTDTQYF.

This chain uses TRBV29-1 with TRBJ2-1; no clear D gene. CDR3 length: 16 residues. V was pared by 0 bases and J by 0 bases, with 12 bases between. In germline, CDR1 is SQVTM, CDR2 ANQGSEA. The CDR3 protein is CSVEDLTLLSYNEQFF. In nucleotides, the CDR3 is TGCAGCGTTGAAGATCTTACTTTACTCTCCTACAATGAGCAGTTCTTC.

This chain joins TRBV4-3 and TRBJ1-2; TRBD1 agrees at 9 bases. Germline CDR1 and CDR2: LGHNA and YSLEER. Germline trimming cut 4 bases from V and 5 bases from J; bases unmatched to any gene: 2. The CDR3 spans 13 residues. CDR3 protein: CASSPGQGYGYTF. As DNA, the CDR3 is TGCGCCAGCAGCCCGGGACAGGGTTATGGCTACACCTTC.

V gene TRBV19 combines with J gene TRBJ1-1, with D possibly TRBD1 on 5 matching bases. The V gene's germline CDR1 is LNHDA and CDR2 SQIVND (reference sequence). Trimming shortened V by 2 bases and J by 0 bases, and 10 bases separated the two germline ends. The CDR3 is made up of 15 amino acids. In nucleotides, the CDR3 is TGTGCCAGTAGTATATGGAGGGGCATGAACACTGAAGCTTTCTTT. The encoded protein is CASSIWRGMNTEAFF.

The sample holds many counts of this clone. The J gene is TRBJ2-7, the V gene TRBV30; D possibly corresponds to TRBD1 (6 bases). The CDR3 spans 13 residues. Germline V gene sequence: CDR1 GTSNPN, CDR2 SVGIG (reference sequence). Deletions cut 4 bases from V and 3 bases from J, with 13 bases between. CDR3 in amino acids: CAWIGDKNYEQYF. Written as DNA, the CDR3 is TGTGCCTGGATAGGGGACAAAAACTACGAGCAGTACTTC.